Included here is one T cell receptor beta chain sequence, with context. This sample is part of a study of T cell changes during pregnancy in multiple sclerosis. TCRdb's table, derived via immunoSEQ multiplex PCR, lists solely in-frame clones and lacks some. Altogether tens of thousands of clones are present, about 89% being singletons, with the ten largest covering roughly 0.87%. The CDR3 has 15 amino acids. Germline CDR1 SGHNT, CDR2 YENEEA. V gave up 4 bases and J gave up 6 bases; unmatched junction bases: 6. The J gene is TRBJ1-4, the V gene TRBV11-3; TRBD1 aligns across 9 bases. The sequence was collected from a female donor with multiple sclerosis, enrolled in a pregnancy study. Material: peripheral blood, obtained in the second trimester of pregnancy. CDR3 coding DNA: TGTGCCAGCAGCTCTGGACAGGGGTTACATGAAAAACTGTTTTTT. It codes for CASSSGQGLHEKLFF.